This entry describes one T cell receptor (beta chain). Its antigen is unknown. These data are taken from a study of CD8+ T cells in alopecia areata. Documented treatment: oral pan-JAK inhibitor, 5-10 mg twice daily. Germline CDR1 reads SGHTA; CDR2 reads FQGNSA. The CDR3 has 15 residues. V dropped 1 base and J dropped 5; count of bases not matched to a gene: 4. RNA extraction and reverse transcription yielded cDNA as sequencing template. Assay used: immunoSEQ multiplex PCR; TCRdb lists only in-frame clones, some missing. Of about 190,000 clones in the sample, approximately 61% are singletons; the top ten hold over 0.9%. Study-level results: Clarity of TCR sharing across patients fell short of that in mice, possibly HLA-related.

This TCR was recovered from a human donor with alopecia areata. The specimen comprised CD4+ T cells sorted from blood, sampled at week 24, from a patient treated with tofacitinib. The V and J genes are TRBV7-2 and TRBJ2-5; TRBD1 matches 10 bases. The CDR3 bases are TGTGCCAGCAGCTTAGAGACAGGGGGCGGTGAGACCCAGTACTTC. It translates to CASSLETGGGETQYF.